This is a list of T cell receptor beta chains from one sample in a study of early T cells in non-severe SARS-CoV-2 infection. TCRdb itself ran the 5' RACE reads through MiXCR, one entry per CDR3 protein. The table has more than 25,000 distinct CDR3 sequences, less than 6.5% seen once. Sequencing was carried out using whole blood. Receptors were obtained from an adult who was a healthcare worker with PCR-confirmed SARS-CoV-2 infection or an uninfected control (not recorded which). Both conserved end residues are part of each CDR3. Fields, in order: clone size, V gene, D gene, J gene, CDR3 protein, CDR3 DNA. D genes are given only for firm matches. Where a row states a size, it is once, few, many or the class of an expanded clone; other rows omit it.

size: many; V: TRBV7-6; D: .; J: TRBJ2-6; CDR3: CASSLVGPNSGANVLTF; DNA: TGTGCCAGCAGCTTAGTAGGTCCAAACTCTGGGGCCAACGTCCTGACTTTC
size: .; V: TRBV29-1; D: .; J: TRBJ1-3; CDR3: CSVGQSVSGNTIYF; DNA: TGCAGCGTTGGACAGTCCGTCTCTGGAAACACCATATATTTT
size: many; V: TRBV30; D: TRBD2; J: TRBJ2-3; CDR3: CAWSTTSGKRYF; DNA: TGTGCCTGGAGTACGACTAGCGGCAAGCGGTATTTT
size: many; V: TRBV20-1; D: .; J: TRBJ1-6; CDR3: CSARTLENSPLHF; DNA: TGCAGTGCTAGGACCCTCGAGAATTCACCCCTCCACTTT
size: many; V: TRBV4-2; D: .; J: TRBJ2-7; CDR3: CAGWTGAYEQYF; DNA: TGTGCCGGTTGGACGGGAGCCTACGAGCAGTACTTC
size: many; V: TRBV29-1; D: .; J: TRBJ2-7; CDR3: CSVEDNRSYEQYF; DNA: TGCAGCGTTGAAGATAACAGGTCCTACGAGCAGTACTTC
size: few; V: TRBV9; D: .; J: TRBJ2-3; CDR3: CASSVVPLGRTSTDTQYF; DNA: TGTGCCAGCAGCGTAGTACCCCTCGGACGAACTAGCACAGATACGCAGTATTTT
size: many; V: TRBV7-2; D: .; J: TRBJ2-5; CDR3: CASTTGTPGTQYF; DNA: TGTGCCAGCACCACCGGGACTCCGGGGACCCAGTACTTC
size: many; V: TRBV20-1; D: TRBD2; J: TRBJ2-1; CDR3: CSARWTSGNNEQFF; DNA: TGCAGTGCTAGGTGGACTAGCGGGAACAATGAGCAGTTCTTC
size: many; V: TRBV20-1; D: TRBD2; J: TRBJ2-2; CDR3: CSASHLAGANTGELFF; DNA: TGCAGTGCTAGCCACTTAGCGGGAGCGAACACCGGGGAGCTGTTTTTT
size: many; V: TRBV12-3/TRBV12-4; D: TRBD2; J: TRBJ2-1; CDR3: CASSSGTSGGSSYNEQFF; DNA: TGTGCCAGCAGTTCCGGGACTAGCGGGGGGAGCTCCTACAATGAGCAGTTCTTC
size: many; V: TRBV9; D: .; J: TRBJ2-3; CDR3: CASSVSMAVDTQYF; DNA: TGTGCCAGCAGCGTCTCCATGGCGGTGGATACGCAGTATTTT
size: .; V: TRBV7-2; D: TRBD1; J: TRBJ2-1; CDR3: CASSLAGAWDKGQGVGGSYNEQFF; DNA: TGTGCCAGCAGCTTAGCGGGAGCTTGGGATAAGGGACAGGGGGTCGGAGGGTCCTACAATGAGCAGTTCTTC
size: many; V: TRBV25-1; D: .; J: TRBJ1-1; CDR3: CASSDRADTEAFF; DNA: TGTGCCAGCAGTGACAGGGCTGACACTGAAGCTTTCTTT
size: many; V: TRBV20-1; D: .; J: TRBJ2-1; CDR3: CSEEGGLTYNEQFF; DNA: TGCAGTGAGGAGGGAGGACTTACCTACAATGAGCAGTTCTTC
size: few; V: TRBV11-2; D: .; J: TRBJ2-1; CDR3: CASSSPFGQSSYNEQFF; DNA: TGTGCCAGCAGCTCTCCCTTCGGCCAGAGCTCCTACAATGAGCAGTTCTTC
size: many; V: TRBV27; D: .; J: TRBJ2-3; CDR3: CASSLTTGNTDTQYF; DNA: TGTGCCAGCAGTTTGACTACAGGGAACACAGATACGCAGTATTTT
size: many; V: TRBV27; D: .; J: TRBJ2-3; CDR3: CASAEQKYATSPDTQYF; DNA: TGTGCCAGCGCCGAACAGAAGTATGCCACATCCCCAGATACGCAGTATTTT
size: many; V: TRBV20-1; D: TRBD2; J: TRBJ2-1; CDR3: CSAGGGLATYNEQFF; DNA: TGCAGTGCTGGGGGGGGACTAGCTACCTACAATGAGCAGTTCTTC
size: many; V: TRBV7-9; D: TRBD1; J: TRBJ2-1; CDR3: CASRTAGTGSHEQFF; DNA: TGTGCCAGCAGGACCGCCGGGACAGGGTCCCATGAGCAGTTCTTC
size: .; V: TRBV18; D: .; J: TRBJ1-1; CDR3: CASLWTRLPNTEAFF; DNA: TGTGCCAGCTTATGGACCCGATTACCGAACACTGAAGCTTTCTTT
size: many; V: TRBV5-6; D: .; J: TRBJ2-1; CDR3: CASSLKGAAVYNEQFF; DNA: TGTGCCAGCAGCTTGAAGGGAGCGGCTGTTTACAATGAGCAGTTCTTC
size: many; V: TRBV20-1; D: TRBD1; J: TRBJ1-2; CDR3: CSAVPGQGSGYTF; DNA: TGCAGTGCTGTGCCGGGACAGGGATCTGGCTACACCTTC
size: many; V: TRBV29-1; D: .; J: TRBJ1-1; CDR3: CSVERVDTEAFF; DNA: TGCAGCGTTGAGAGGGTGGACACTGAAGCTTTCTTT
size: many; V: TRBV5-1; D: TRBD1; J: TRBJ2-7; CDR3: CASSGTGDREQYF; DNA: TGCGCCAGCAGCGGGACAGGGGATCGGGAGCAGTACTTC
size: few; V: TRBV7-7; D: TRBD2; J: TRBJ2-1; CDR3: CASSLSTLAGNEQFF; DNA: TGTGCCAGCAGCCTAAGCACATTAGCGGGGAATGAGCAGTTCTTC
size: many; V: TRBV12-3/TRBV12-4; D: TRBD1; J: TRBJ2-1; CDR3: CASSLDRGAHNEQFF; DNA: TGTGCCAGCAGCCTCGACAGGGGGGCCCACAATGAGCAGTTCTTC
size: many; V: TRBV12-3/TRBV12-4; D: TRBD2; J: TRBJ2-1; CDR3: CASSTSGTGYNEQFF; DNA: TGTGCCAGCAGCACTAGCGGGACCGGCTACAATGAGCAGTTCTTC
size: medium-sized; V: TRBV12-3/TRBV12-4; D: .; J: TRBJ1-2; CDR3: CASSLDGYGYTF; DNA: TGTGCCAGCAGTTTAGACGGCTATGGCTACACCTTC
size: few; V: TRBV20-1; D: .; J: TRBJ2-7; CDR3: CSASELGVVSYEQYF; DNA: TGCAGTGCTAGCGAGCTCGGCGTCGTCTCCTACGAGCAGTACTTC
size: many; V: TRBV6-1; D: .; J: TRBJ2-7; CDR3: CASSEFGRESEQYF; DNA: TGTGCCAGCAGTGAGTTCGGAAGGGAATCCGAGCAGTACTTC
size: medium-sized; V: TRBV12-3/TRBV12-4; D: .; J: TRBJ1-2; CDR3: CASSLRQNYGYTF; DNA: TGTGCCAGCAGTTTACGGCAAAATTATGGCTACACCTTC